The 5 T cell receptor beta chains listed next were all sequenced from one sample in a study of neoadjuvant anti-PD-1 for oral cavity cancer. Profiling relied on immunoSEQ multiplex PCR, and the TCRdb table lists in-frame clones only, not all of them. The repertoire holds about 23,000 clones, with 35% to 50% as singletons. Time point specified: after neoadjuvant nivolumab, at surgical resection. Sequenced material: tumor tissue, taken after nivolumab (anti-PD-1) treatment. The receptors shown here come from a person aged 40 to 85 with oral cavity squamous cell carcinoma.

This clone was seen ten or more times. CDR3 bases: TGTGCCAGCAGTACTCCGGGACAGGGCAAGATTGCCGGGGAGCTGTTTTTT. This codes for CASSTPGQGKIAGELFF. The chain couples TRBV4-2 to TRBJ2-2; 9 positions match TRBD1. Germline CDR1 is LGHNA and CDR2 is YNFKEQ. This CDR3 has 17 residues. J lost 6 bases, V lost 6 bases, and 14 bases had no gene match.

V is TRBV18 and J is TRBJ2-1, with unresolved D. Germline-derived CDR1 and CDR2 are KGHSH and LQKENI. The CDR3 has 14 residues. Trimming took 2 bases from V and 3 from J, leaving 8 bases between them. DNA of the CDR3: TGTGCCAGCTCACCAAGTAGCTACTACAATGAGCAGTTCTTC. The encoded protein is CASSPSSYYNEQFF.

This clone appeared once. The chain joins TRBV6-4 to TRBJ2-3; 11 bases fit TRBD2. This CDR3 comprises 16 residues. Germline assignment: CDR1 MRHNA and CDR2 SNTAGT. The trim removed 1 base at V and 4 bases at J, leaving 4 bases unmatched. The CDR3 DNA follows: TGTGCCAGCAGTGACTTCCCTAGCGGGGGGCCAGATACGCAGTATTTT. It specifies CASSDFPSGGPDTQYF.

The V gene is TRBV4-3, the J gene TRBJ1-4; a possible D gene is TRBD1 (5 bases). The CDR3 runs 14 residues. V was trimmed by 4 bases and J by 4 bases, leaving 10 bases between them. Germline V gene sequence: CDR1 LGHNA, CDR2 YSLEER. As DNA, the CDR3 is TGCGCCAGCAGCCGGGGGGAAGTTAATGAAAAACTGTTTTTT. The encoded protein is CASSRGEVNEKLFF.

This clone was counted between two and nine times. The chain carries TRBV5-1 and TRBJ2-1, with D possibly being TRBD2 (6 bases). V was shortened by 4 bases and J by 9 bases, with 8 bases between the two germline ends. This CDR3 is 11 amino acids long. CDR1 and CDR2 from the germline V gene are SGHRS and YFSETQ. The CDR3 DNA reads as TGCGCCAGCAGCCTGGGAGGTGAGCAGTTCTTC. Translating it yields CASSLGGEQFF. The whole variable domain, filled in from reference TRBV5-1 and TRBJ2-1, reads KAGVTQTPRYLIKTRGQQVTLSCSPISGHRSVSWYQQTPGQGLQFLFEYFSETQRNKGNFPGRFSGRQFSNSRSEMNVSTLELGDSALYLCASSLGGEQFFGPGTRLTVL.